The 5 T cell receptor beta chains given below trace back to one sample, sequenced in a study of blood T cell repertoires in COVID-19. Sequenced by immunoSEQ multiplex PCR; TCRdb stores in-frame clones only, minus some. The profile shows 200,000 to 250,000 clones, 87% of them singletons. Source material: PBMCs or T cells enriched from blood (not recorded which). These receptor sequences come from a man aged 18 to 30 with acute COVID-19.

The chain couples TRBV9 to TRBJ2-7, with a weak D call TRBD1 (6 bases). V was trimmed by 0 bases and J by 4 bases, leaving 11 bases between them. The length of the CDR3 is 14 residues. Germline-derived CDR1 and CDR2 are SGDLS and YYNGEE. CDR3 residues: CASSVEDSGYEQYF. CDR3 bases: TGTGCCAGCAGCGTAGAGGACAGCGGATACGAGCAGTACTTC.

This clone occurred once. The chain combines TRBV27 with TRBJ2-7; 9 nucleotides match TRBD1. In germline, CDR1 is MNHEY, CDR2 SMNVEV (reference sequence). J gave up 1 base and V 8 bases, and 3 bases lay outside the gene matches. This CDR3 spans 13 amino acids. The CDR3 region is CASGTGLSYEQYF. The CDR3 nucleotides are TGTGCCAGCGGGACAGGGCTGTCCTACGAGCAGTACTTC.

The CDR3, as DNA: TGTGCCAGCAGCTCTCCGAGGGGGTCTAACACAGATACGCAGTATTTT. Protein product: CASSSPRGSNTDTQYF. The J gene is TRBJ2-3, the V gene TRBV9; D may be TRBD1 (6 bases). V was cut by 4 bases and J by 2 bases, with 17 bases left in between. The CDR3 sequence is 16 residues long. The germline CDR1 and CDR2 sequences are SGDLS and YYNGEE.

The chain links TRBV11-3 to TRBJ2-7; D gene unclear. V lost 8 bases, J lost 5 bases, and 25 bases lay in between. In germline, CDR1 is SGHNT, CDR2 YENEEA. This CDR3 has 16 residues. The CDR3 sequence: CASSARQYAAGNEQYF. CDR3 nucleotide sequence: TGTGCCAGCTCCGCACGTCAATATGCGGCCGGCAACGAGCAGTACTTC.

The gene calls are TRBV19 and TRBJ1-5; TRBD1 might be the D (5 bases). The V and J ends lost 9 bases and 9 bases respectively, with 18 bases between them. This CDR3 contains 13 residues. The V gene's germline CDR1 is LNHDA and CDR2 SQIVND (reference sequence). CDR3: CASKPGSPGPQHF. The DNA for the CDR3 is TGTGCCAGCAAACCAGGGTCCCCTGGGCCCCAGCATTTT.